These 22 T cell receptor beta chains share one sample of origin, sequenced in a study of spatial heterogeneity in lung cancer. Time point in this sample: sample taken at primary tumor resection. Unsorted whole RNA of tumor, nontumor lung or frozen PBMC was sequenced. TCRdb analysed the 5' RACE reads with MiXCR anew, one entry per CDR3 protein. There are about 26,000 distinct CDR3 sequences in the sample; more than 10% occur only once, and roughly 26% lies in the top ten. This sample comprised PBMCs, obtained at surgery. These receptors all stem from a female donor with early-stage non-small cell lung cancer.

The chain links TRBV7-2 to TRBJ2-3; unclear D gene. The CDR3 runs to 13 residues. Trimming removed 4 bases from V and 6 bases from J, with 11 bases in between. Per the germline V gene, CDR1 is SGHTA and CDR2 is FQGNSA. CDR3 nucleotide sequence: TGTGCCAGCAGCTCTCCGACTGCGGATACGCAGTATTTT. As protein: CASSSPTADTQYF.

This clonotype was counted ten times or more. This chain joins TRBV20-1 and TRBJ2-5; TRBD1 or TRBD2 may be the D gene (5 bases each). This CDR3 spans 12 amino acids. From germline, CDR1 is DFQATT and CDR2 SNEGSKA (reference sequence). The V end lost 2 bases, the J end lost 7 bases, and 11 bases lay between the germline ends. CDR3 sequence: CSARIGTGTQYF. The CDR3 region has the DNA TGCAGTGCTAGAATAGGGACGGGGACCCAGTACTTC.

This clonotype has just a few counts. This CDR3 is CASSLSGEETDTQYF. The CDR3 DNA sequence: TGTGCCAGCAGCTTATCCGGAGAGGAGACAGATACGCAGTATTTT. The chain links TRBV7-4 to TRBJ2-3; D uncertain. Germline V gene lookup returns CDR1 SGHVT and CDR2 SQSDAQ. Trimming left V 2 bases short and J 3 bases short, with 12 bases between. The CDR3 loop spans 15 amino acids.

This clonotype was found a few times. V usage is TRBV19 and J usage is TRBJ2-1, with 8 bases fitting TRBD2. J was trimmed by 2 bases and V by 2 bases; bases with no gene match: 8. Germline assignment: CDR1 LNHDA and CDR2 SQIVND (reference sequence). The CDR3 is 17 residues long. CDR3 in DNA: TGTGCCAGTAGTATAACGTCGGGGGGGGGCCCCTACAATGAGCAGTTCTTC. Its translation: CASSITSGGGPYNEQFF. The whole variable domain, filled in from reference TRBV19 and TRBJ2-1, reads DGGITQSPKYLFRKEGQNVTLSCEQNLNHDAMYWYRQDPGQGLRLIYYSQIVNDFQKGDIAEGYSVSREKKESFPLTVTSAQKNPTAFYLCASSITSGGGPYNEQFFGPGTRLTVL.

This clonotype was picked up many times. The CDR3 DNA is TGTGCCAGCAGTGATGACTGGGACGACGGGCAGTTCTTC. Translated: CASSDDWDDGQFF. This rearrangement joins TRBV12-3 or TRBV12-4 to TRBJ2-1; D is possibly TRBD1 or TRBD2 (5 bases each). The CDR3 contains 13 residues. Trimming shortened V by 5 bases and J by 12 bases, and 17 bases separated the two germline ends.

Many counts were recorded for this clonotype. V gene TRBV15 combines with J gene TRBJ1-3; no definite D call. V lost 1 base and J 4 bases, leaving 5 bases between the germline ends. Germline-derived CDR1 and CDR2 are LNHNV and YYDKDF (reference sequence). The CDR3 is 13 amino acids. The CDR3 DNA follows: TGTGCCACCAGCAGAGTCTCCGGAAACACCATATATTTT. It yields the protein CATSRVSGNTIYF.

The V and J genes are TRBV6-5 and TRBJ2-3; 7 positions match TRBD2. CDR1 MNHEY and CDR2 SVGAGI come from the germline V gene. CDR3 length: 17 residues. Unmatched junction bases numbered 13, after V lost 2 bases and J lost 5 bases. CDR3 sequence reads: CASSYGPSRGVRDTQYF. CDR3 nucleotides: TGTGCCAGCAGTTACGGCCCTAGCCGGGGGGTCAGAGATACGCAGTATTTT.

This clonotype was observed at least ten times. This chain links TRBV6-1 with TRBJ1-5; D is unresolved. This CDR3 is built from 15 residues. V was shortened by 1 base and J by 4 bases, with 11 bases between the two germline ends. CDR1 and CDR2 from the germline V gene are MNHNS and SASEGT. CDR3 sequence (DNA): TGTGCCAGCAGTGAAGGGGGAACGTGGAATCAGCCCCAGCATTTT. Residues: CASSEGGTWNQPQHF.

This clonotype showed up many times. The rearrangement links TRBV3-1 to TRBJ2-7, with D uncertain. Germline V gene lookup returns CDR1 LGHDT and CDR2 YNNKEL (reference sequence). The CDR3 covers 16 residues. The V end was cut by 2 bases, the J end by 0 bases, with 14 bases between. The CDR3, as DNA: TGTGCCAGCAGCCAATTAACGAAGCCCCGCTCCTACGAGCAGTACTTC. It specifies CASSQLTKPRSYEQYF.

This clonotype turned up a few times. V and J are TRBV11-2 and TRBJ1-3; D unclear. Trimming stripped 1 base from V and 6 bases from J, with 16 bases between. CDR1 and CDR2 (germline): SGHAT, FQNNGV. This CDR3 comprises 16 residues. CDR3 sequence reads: CASSLGWGSEKNTIYF. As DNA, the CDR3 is TGTGCCAGCAGCTTAGGCTGGGGTTCCGAAAAAAACACCATATATTTT.

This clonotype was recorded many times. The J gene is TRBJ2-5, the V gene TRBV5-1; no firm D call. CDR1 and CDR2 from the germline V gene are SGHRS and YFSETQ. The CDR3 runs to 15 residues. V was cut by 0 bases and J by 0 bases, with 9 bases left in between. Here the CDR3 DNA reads TGCGCCAGCAGCTTGGCACAACAGTACCAAGAGACCCAGTACTTC. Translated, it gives CASSLAQQYQETQYF.

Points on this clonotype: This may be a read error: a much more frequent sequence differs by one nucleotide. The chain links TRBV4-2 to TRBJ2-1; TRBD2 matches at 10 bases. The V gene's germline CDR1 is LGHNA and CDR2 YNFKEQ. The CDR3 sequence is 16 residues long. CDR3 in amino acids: CVSSQAGPSGSVEQFF. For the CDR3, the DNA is TGTGTCAGCAGCCAAGCAGGGCCTAGCGGGAGTGTTGAGCAGTTCTTC.

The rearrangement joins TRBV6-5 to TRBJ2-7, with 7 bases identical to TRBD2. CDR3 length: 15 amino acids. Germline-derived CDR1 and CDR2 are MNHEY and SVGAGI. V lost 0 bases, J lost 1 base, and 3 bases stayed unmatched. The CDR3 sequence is CASSYSWGGSYEQYF. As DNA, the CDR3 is TGTGCCAGCAGTTACTCGTGGGGGGGGTCCTACGAGCAGTACTTC.

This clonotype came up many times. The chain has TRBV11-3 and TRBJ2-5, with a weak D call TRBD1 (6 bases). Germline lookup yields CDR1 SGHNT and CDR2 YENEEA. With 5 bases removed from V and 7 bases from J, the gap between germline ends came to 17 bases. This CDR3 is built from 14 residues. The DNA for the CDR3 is TGTGCCAGCAGCCGAGACAGGTTTGATGGGACCCAGTACTTC. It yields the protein CASSRDRFDGTQYF. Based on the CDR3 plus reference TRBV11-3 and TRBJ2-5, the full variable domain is EAGVVQSPRYKIIEKKQPVAFWCNPISGHNTLYWYLQNLGQGPELLIRYENEEAVDDSQLPKDRFSAERLKGVDSTLKIQPAELGDSAVYLCASSRDRFDGTQYFGPGTRLLVL.

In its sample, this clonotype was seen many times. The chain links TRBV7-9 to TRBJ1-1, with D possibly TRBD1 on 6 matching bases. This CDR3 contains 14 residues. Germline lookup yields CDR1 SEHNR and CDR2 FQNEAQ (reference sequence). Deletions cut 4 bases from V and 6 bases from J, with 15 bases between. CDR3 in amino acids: CASSSRVGASEAFF. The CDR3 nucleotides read TGTGCCAGCAGCTCACGAGTGGGGGCCTCTGAAGCTTTCTTT.

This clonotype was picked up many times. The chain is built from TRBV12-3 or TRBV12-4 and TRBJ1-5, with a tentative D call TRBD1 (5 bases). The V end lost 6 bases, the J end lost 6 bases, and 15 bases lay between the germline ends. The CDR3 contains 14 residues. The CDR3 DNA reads TGTGCCAGCAGCCGCCCAGGGACGGGTCAGCCCCAGCATTTT. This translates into CASSRPGTGQPQHF.

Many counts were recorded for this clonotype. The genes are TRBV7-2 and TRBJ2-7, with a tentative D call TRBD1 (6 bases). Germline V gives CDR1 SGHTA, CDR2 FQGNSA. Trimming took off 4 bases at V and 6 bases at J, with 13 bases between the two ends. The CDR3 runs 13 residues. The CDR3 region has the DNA TGTGCCAGCAGCTACGACAGGTACGGCGAGCAGTACTTC. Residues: CASSYDRYGEQYF.

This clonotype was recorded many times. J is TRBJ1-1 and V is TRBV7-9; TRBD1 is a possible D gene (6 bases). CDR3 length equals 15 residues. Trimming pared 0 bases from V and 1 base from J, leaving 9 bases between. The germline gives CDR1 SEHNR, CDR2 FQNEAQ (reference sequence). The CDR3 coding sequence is TGTGCCAGCAGCTTAGCCCAGGGGAGGAACACTGAAGCTTTCTTT. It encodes CASSLAQGRNTEAFF.

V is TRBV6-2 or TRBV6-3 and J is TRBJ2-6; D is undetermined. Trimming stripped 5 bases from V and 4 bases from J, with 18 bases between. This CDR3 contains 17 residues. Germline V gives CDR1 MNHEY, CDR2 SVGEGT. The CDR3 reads CASSRRAVRTGANVLTF. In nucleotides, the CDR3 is TGTGCCAGCAGTAGGCGAGCCGTGCGGACCGGGGCCAACGTCCTGACTTTC.

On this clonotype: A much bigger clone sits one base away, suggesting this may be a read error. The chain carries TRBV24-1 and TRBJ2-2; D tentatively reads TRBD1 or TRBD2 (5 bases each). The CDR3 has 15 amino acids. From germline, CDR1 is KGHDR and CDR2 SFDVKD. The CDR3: CATGDLGDSTGELFF. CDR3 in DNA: TGTGCCACCGGTGATTTGGGAGACAGTACCGGGGAGCTGTTTTTT.

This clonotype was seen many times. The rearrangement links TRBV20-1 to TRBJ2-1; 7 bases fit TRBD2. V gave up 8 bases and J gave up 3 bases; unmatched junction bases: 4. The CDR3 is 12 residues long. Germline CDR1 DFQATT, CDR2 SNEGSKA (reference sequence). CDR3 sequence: CSSLAGYNEQFF. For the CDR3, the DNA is TGCAGTTCCTTAGCGGGCTACAATGAGCAGTTCTTC.

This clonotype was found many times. The CDR3 DNA reads TGTGCCAGCAGCCAAGAACGACGCGACGGAGATACGCAGTATTTT. Translating gives CASSQERRDGDTQYF. V gene TRBV6-2 or TRBV6-3 combines with J gene TRBJ2-3; D call uncertain. The germline V gene encodes CDR1 MNHEY and CDR2 SVGEGT. V was pared by 6 bases and J by 5 bases, with 18 bases between. The CDR3 sequence is 15 residues long.